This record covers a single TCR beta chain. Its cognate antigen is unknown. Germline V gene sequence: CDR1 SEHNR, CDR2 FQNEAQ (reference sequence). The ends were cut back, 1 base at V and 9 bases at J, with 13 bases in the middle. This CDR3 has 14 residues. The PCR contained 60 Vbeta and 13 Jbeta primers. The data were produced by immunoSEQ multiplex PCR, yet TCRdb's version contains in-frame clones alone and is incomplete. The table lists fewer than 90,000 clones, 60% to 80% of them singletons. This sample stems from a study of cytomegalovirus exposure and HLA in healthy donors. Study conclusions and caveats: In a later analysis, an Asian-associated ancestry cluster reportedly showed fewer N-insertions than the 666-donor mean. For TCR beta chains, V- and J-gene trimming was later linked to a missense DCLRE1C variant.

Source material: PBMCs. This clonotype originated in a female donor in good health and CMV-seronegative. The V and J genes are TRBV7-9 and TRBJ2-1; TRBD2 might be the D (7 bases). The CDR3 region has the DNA TGTGCCAGCAGCTTAGGTGGGGGGGCATTTGAGCAGTTCTTC. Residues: CASSLGGGAFEQFF.